This paragraph covers one TCR beta chain sequence. Measured with immunoSEQ multiplex PCR; TCRdb has only the in-frame clones, and not every one. The sample has around 480,000 clones, approximately 89% seen once. The data stem from a study of blood T cell repertoires in COVID-19. Followed longitudinally, the Seattle patients had been enrolled during active infection. The sequenced material came from peripheral blood. This clonotype was sampled from a woman in her forties or fifties with COVID-19, enrolled during active disease.

In DNA form, the CDR3 reads TGTGCCAGCAGCCCCAACAGGGGTGGGGAGCAGTTCTTC. Protein: CASSPNRGGEQFF. The chain couples TRBV11-3 to TRBJ2-1; 7 bases map to TRBD1. The germline gives CDR1 SGHNT, CDR2 YENEEA. The CDR3 is 13 amino acids. V shed 5 bases, J shed 10 bases, and the junction held 8 bases outside the gene matches.